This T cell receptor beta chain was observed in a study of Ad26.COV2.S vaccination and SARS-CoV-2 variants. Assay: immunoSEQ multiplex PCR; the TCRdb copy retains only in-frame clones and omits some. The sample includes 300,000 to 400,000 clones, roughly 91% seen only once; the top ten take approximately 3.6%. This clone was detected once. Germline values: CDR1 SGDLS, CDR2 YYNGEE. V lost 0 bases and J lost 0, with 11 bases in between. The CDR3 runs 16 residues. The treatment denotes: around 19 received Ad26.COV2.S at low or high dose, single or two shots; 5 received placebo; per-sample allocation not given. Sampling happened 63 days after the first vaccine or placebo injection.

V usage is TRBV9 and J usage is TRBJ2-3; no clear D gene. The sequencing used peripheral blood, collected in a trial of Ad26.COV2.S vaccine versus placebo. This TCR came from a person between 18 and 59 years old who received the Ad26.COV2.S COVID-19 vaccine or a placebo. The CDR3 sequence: CASSVVDSTSTDTQYF. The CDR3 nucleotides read TGTGCCAGCAGCGTAGTAGACTCAACTAGCACAGATACGCAGTATTTT.